These 24 T cell receptor beta chains came from one sample sequenced in a study of post-analysis software for immune sequencing data. Regarding the study as a whole: In patients, TRBV5-6, TRBV5-1 and TRBV20-1 belonged to five TRBV segments found more frequently than in controls.

These receptors' targets are unknown. Prepared libraries of TCR beta cDNA carried unique molecular identifiers. A single record per CDR3 protein comes from TCRdb applying MiXCR to the PCR reads. Of approximately 360,000 distinct CDR3 sequences listed, roughly 30% are singletons. The sample comprised blood. Every receptor here comes from a girl aged 10 to 17 with multiple sclerosis.

This clonotype has more than one count but fewer than ten. This chain connects TRBV7-2 to TRBJ2-7, with 7 bases lining up with TRBD1. This CDR3 has 14 residues. V shed 6 bases and J 2 bases; nucleotides not matched to a gene: 7. Germline CDR1 SGHTA, CDR2 FQGNSA. In DNA, the CDR3 is TGTGCCAGCAGACCAAGACAGGGAACCTACGAGCAGTACTTC. It yields the protein CASRPRQGTYEQYF.

Only a few counts were recorded for this clonotype. V is TRBV7-2 and J is TRBJ2-5, with D unclear. V gave up 2 bases and J gave up 4 bases, with 11 bases separating them. This CDR3 spans 14 amino acids. Per germline, CDR1 SGHTA and CDR2 FQGNSA. In DNA form, the CDR3 reads TGTGCCAGCAGCTTAAACCTAGTCTTAGAGACCCAGTACTTC. This codes for CASSLNLVLETQYF.

The chain couples TRBV25-1 to TRBJ2-4; D remains unclear. Per the germline V gene, CDR1 is MGHDK and CDR2 is SYGVNS. The CDR3 totals 19 residues. Trimming took 7 bases from V and 1 from J, leaving 26 bases between them. The CDR3 bases are TGTGCCAGCACGTCCGGGCACAAGACTTCACCTGGGGCCAAAAACATTCAGTACTTC. This sequence encodes CASTSGHKTSPGAKNIQYF.

V gene TRBV4-1 combines with J gene TRBJ2-3, with unresolved D. CDR1 and CDR2 from the germline V gene are MGHRA and YSYEKL. This CDR3 contains 17 residues. The ends were cut back, 1 base at V and 3 bases at J, with 17 bases in the middle. DNA for the CDR3: TGCGCCAGCAGCCAAGGATTCGCGGTTTTTGTAACAGATACGCAGTATTTT. Translating it yields CASSQGFAVFVTDTQYF.

A note on this clonotype: It may be a read error: a sequence one base away is much more abundant. The V and J genes are TRBV7-6 and TRBJ2-6; tentative D call: TRBD1 (5 bases). The CDR3 loop spans 16 amino acids. Germline V gene lookup returns CDR1 SGHVS and CDR2 FNYEAQ. For the CDR3, the DNA is TGTGCCAGCAGCTTAGGCCAGGGCTCTGGGGCCAACGTCCGGACTTTC. Its translation is CASSLGQGSGANVRTF.

The chain recombines TRBV28 with TRBJ2-1; 8 bases are shared with TRBD1. Trimming cost V 5 bases and J 1 base; bases outside gene matches: 16. The CDR3 is 19 residues long. Germline loops: CDR1 MDHEN, CDR2 SYDVKM. The CDR3 here is CASSPERTDRGFSYNEQFF. DNA for the CDR3: TGTGCCAGCAGTCCGGAACGAACAGACAGGGGCTTTTCCTACAATGAGCAGTTCTTC.

This chain uses TRBV10-2 with TRBJ2-6; tentative D call: TRBD1 (5 bases). The CDR3 loop spans 17 amino acids. V lost 4 bases to trimming and J lost 1 base, with 14 bases between them. Germline CDR1 and CDR2: WSHSY and SAAADI. The CDR3 sequence is CASSGDRLLSGANVLTF. For the CDR3, the DNA is TGCGCCAGCAGTGGCGACAGACTCTTATCTGGGGCCAACGTCCTGACTTTC.

The chain couples TRBV2 to TRBJ1-2; tentative D call: TRBD1 (5 bases). CDR3 length: 14 residues. The germline V and J ends were trimmed by 6 bases and 4 bases, with 15 bases remaining between them. Germline-derived CDR1 and CDR2 are SNHLY and FYNNEI. Here the CDR3 reads CASSNLRGLYGYTF. The DNA of the CDR3 is TGTGCCAGCAGCAACCTGAGGGGCCTCTATGGCTACACCTTC.

CDR3 sequence: CASSETPTDEQYF. The DNA for the CDR3 is TGTGCCAGCAGTGAGACCCCCACAGACGAGCAGTACTTC. This rearrangement joins TRBV6-1 to TRBJ2-7; D not resolved. The CDR3 runs to 13 residues. Germline V gene lookup returns CDR1 MNHNS and CDR2 SASEGT. V gave up 3 bases and J gave up 5 bases, with 11 bases separating them.

The gene calls are TRBV24-1 and TRBJ2-1, with 12 bases fitting TRBD2. Germline CDR1 reads KGHDR; CDR2 reads SFDVKD. The CDR3 is 18 residues long. Trimming cost V 2 bases and J 2 bases; bases outside gene matches: 6. The CDR3 bases are TGTGCCACCAGTGATTCTAGCGGGGGGGCCAGGGCCTACAATGAGCAGTTCTTC. This gives the protein CATSDSSGGARAYNEQFF.

The V call is TRBV7-9, the J call TRBJ2-3, with 7 bases fitting TRBD1. CDR1 is SEHNR, CDR2 FQNEAQ, per germline (reference sequence). CDR3 length: 15 amino acids. V lost 5 bases to trimming and J lost 5 bases; unmatched junction nucleotides: 10. As DNA, the CDR3 is TGTGCCAGCAGCGCAGTTGAGGGGGCGAGAGATACGCAGTATTTT. This codes for CASSAVEGARDTQYF.

The V gene is TRBV29-1, the J gene TRBJ1-1; 9 positions agree with TRBD1. The CDR3 is 14 residues long. V lost 3 bases, J lost 5 bases, and 7 bases stayed unmatched. Germline V lookup: CDR1 SQVTM, CDR2 ANQGSEA. The CDR3 bases are TGCAGCGTTGACCGGACAGGGGACGTTACTGAAGCTTTCTTT. Residues: CSVDRTGDVTEAFF.

The rearrangement links TRBV27 to TRBJ2-3, with 11 nucleotides matching TRBD1. The CDR3 covers 17 residues. Germline V gene data show CDR1 as MNHEY and CDR2 as SMNVEV (reference sequence). Unmatched junction bases numbered 6, after V lost 0 bases and J lost 4 bases. The CDR3 DNA follows: TGTGCCAGCAGTTTATCCCGGGACAGGGGGTATCCAGATACGCAGTATTTT. Translation: CASSLSRDRGYPDTQYF.

This clonotype was detected only a few times. V usage is TRBV4-3 and J usage is TRBJ2-1; D unresolved. Per germline, CDR1 LGHNA and CDR2 YSLEER. The CDR3 is made up of 14 amino acids. Deletions cut 0 bases from V and 5 bases from J, with 8 bases between. The DNA for the CDR3 is TGCGCCAGCAGCCAAGAAGGTCTTCACAATGAGCAGTTCTTC. This encodes CASSQEGLHNEQFF.

This clonotype has only a few counts. The chain is built from TRBV6-2 or TRBV6-3 and TRBJ1-6; D is possibly TRBD1 (5 bases). This CDR3 is built from 15 residues. In germline, CDR1 is MNHEY, CDR2 SVGEGT. Trimming took off 2 bases at V and 3 bases at J, with 8 bases between the two ends. Here the CDR3 reads CASSYQGYYNSPLHF. The CDR3, as DNA: TGTGCCAGCAGTTACCAGGGCTACTATAATTCACCCCTCCACTTT.

V gene TRBV27 combines with J gene TRBJ2-5; 8 nucleotides line up with TRBD1. The CDR3 sequence is 17 residues long. The V gene end was trimmed by 1 base and the J gene end by 4 bases; junction bases not matched to a gene: 11. CDR1 MNHEY and CDR2 SMNVEV come from the germline V gene (reference sequence). CDR3: CASSLLSGTGALETQYF. CDR3 coding DNA: TGTGCCAGCAGTTTATTATCCGGGACAGGCGCACTAGAGACCCAGTACTTC.

The genes are TRBV20-1 and TRBJ1-1; possibly TRBD1 for D (5 bases). Between the trimmed V and J ends, which lost 3 bases and 5 bases, there was a span of 16 bases. This CDR3 comprises 14 residues. The germline V gene encodes CDR1 DFQATT and CDR2 SNEGSKA (reference sequence). The CDR3 nucleotides read TGCAGTGCTAGCCCCGGGCGGAGGGGAACTGAAGCTTTCTTT. Its protein is CSASPGRRGTEAFF.

This sequence joins TRBV7-2 and TRBJ2-1; 7 nucleotides line up with TRBD2. This CDR3 is 13 amino acids long. Germline V gene lookup returns CDR1 SGHTA and CDR2 FQGNSA. V gave up 4 bases and J gave up 9 bases; unmatched junction bases: 6. CDR3: CASSSLAAAEQFF. The CDR3 region has the DNA TGTGCCAGCAGCTCTCTAGCGGCTGCTGAGCAGTTCTTC.

This clonotype was counted a few times. The chain is built from TRBV7-3 and TRBJ2-1; D is perhaps TRBD2 (5 bases). Germline assignment: CDR1 SGHTA and CDR2 FQGTGA. CDR3 length: 15 residues. V was pared by 5 bases and J by 6 bases, with 17 bases between. The CDR3, as DNA: TGTGCCAGCAGCCCTAACGGCGGGCACCTCAATGAGCAGTTCTTC. It specifies CASSPNGGHLNEQFF.

In regard to this clonotype: Germline is not matched at one junction end, which may reflect a read error. The chain combines TRBV29-1 with TRBJ2-1; 7 bases are shared with TRBD2. This CDR3 has 13 amino acids. Germline CDR1 is SQVTM and CDR2 is ANQGSEA. The CDR3 is CTRRRGSFNEQFF. The CDR3 nucleotides read TGCACCAGACGGCGGGGGTCCTTCAATGAGCAGTTCTTC.

This clonotype was detected once. A much larger clone differs by one base, so this may be a read error. The J gene is TRBJ2-1, the V gene TRBV20-1; 8 bases line up with TRBD2. Germline V gene data show CDR1 as DFQATT and CDR2 as SNEGSKA (reference sequence). The CDR3 runs 16 residues. CDR3 loop: CSARDAGGWTYNERFF. CDR3 DNA: TGCAGTGCTAGAGATGCGGGGGGCTGGACCTACAATGAGCGGTTCTTC.

The V and J genes are TRBV12-3 or TRBV12-4 and TRBJ2-3; 8 bases map to TRBD2. The length of the CDR3 is 17 residues. V was pared by 3 bases and J by 0 bases, with 8 bases of the junction left unmatched. CDR3 sequence reads: CASSFEISGVSTDTQYF. The DNA for the CDR3 is TGTGCCAGCAGTTTTGAGATTAGCGGGGTTAGCACAGATACGCAGTATTTT.

The rearrangement joins TRBV6-5 to TRBJ1-2, with TRBD1 as a possible D gene (6 bases). With 2 bases removed from V and 3 bases from J, the gap between germline ends came to 10 bases. The germline V gene has CDR1 MNHEY and CDR2 SVGAGI. This CDR3 spans 14 amino acids. CDR3 bases: TGTGCCAGCAGTTACGAGCGGACAGACTATGGCTACACCTTC. As protein: CASSYERTDYGYTF.

The J gene is TRBJ1-1, the V gene TRBV5-1; 7 nucleotides match TRBD1. The J segment lost 4 bases and the V segment lost 4 bases, leaving 4 bases of the junction unmatched. CDR1 is SGHRS, CDR2 YFSETQ, per germline. This CDR3 contains 13 residues. CDR3 residues: CASSGGQPTEAFF. The CDR3 DNA is TGCGCCAGCAGCGGGGGACAGCCCACTGAAGCTTTCTTT.